This T cell receptor (beta chain) derives from a study of blood T cell repertoires in COVID-19. Study context: T cells, B-cell-depleted T cells, or PBMCs provided the cDNA or gDNA that served as material.

Original processing notes: How many nucleated cells were present was estimated from reference gene primer amplification. The method was immunoSEQ multiplex PCR; TCRdb's version includes in-frame clones alone and lacks a portion of them. V and J calls and clone size follow that table, whereas D and trimming were derived from the DNA. The table has about 210,000 clones, about 84% seen once. The CDR3 is 17 amino acids. Between the trimmed V and J ends, which lost 1 base and 4 bases, there was a span of 15 bases. From germline, CDR1 is SGHRS and CDR2 YFSETQ. V usage is TRBV5-1 and J usage is TRBJ1-6; the D gene is possibly TRBD1 (6 bases). The source of this sequence is a man aged 35 to 55 with acute COVID-19. Sequencing was carried out using PBMCs or T cells enriched from blood (not recorded which). The CDR3 loop reads CASSLSGALQYNSPLHF. CDR3 DNA sequence: TGCGCCAGCAGCTTGTCAGGGGCCCTTCAATATAATTCACCCCTCCACTTT.